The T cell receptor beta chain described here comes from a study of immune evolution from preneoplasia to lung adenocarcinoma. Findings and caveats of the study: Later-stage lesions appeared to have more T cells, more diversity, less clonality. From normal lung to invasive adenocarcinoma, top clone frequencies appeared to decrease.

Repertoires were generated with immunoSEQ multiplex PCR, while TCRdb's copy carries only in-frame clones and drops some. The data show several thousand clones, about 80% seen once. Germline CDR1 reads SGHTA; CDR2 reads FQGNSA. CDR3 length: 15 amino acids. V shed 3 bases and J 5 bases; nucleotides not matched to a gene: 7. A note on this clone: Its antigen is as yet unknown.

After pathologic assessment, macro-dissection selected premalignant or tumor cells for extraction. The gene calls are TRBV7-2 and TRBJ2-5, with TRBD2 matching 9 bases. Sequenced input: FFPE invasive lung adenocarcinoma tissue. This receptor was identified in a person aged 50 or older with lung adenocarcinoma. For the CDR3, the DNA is TGTGCCAGCAGCTTTAGCGGGAGATATGGTGAGACCCAGTACTTC. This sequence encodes CASSFSGRYGETQYF.